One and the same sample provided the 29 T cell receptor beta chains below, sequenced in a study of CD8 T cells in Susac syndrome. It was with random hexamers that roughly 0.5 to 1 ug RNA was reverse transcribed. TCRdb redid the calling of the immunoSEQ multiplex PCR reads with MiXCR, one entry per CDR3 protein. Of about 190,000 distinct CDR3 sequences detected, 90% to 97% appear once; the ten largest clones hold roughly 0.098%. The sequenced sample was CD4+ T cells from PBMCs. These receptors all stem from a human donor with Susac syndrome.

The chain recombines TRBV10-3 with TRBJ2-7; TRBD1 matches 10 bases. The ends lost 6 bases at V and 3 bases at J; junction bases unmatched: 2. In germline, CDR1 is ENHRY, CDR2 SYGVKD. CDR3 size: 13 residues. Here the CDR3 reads CAISWDRGYEQYF. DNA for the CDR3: TGTGCCATCAGCTGGGACAGGGGCTACGAGCAGTACTTC.

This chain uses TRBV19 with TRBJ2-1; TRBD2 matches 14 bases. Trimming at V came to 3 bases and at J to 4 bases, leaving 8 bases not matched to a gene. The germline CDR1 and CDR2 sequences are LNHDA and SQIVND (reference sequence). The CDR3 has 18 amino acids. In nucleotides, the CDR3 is TGTGCCAGTAGTATGGGTATAGGGACTAGCGGGGGTTACAATGAGCAGTTCTTC. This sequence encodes CASSMGIGTSGGYNEQFF.

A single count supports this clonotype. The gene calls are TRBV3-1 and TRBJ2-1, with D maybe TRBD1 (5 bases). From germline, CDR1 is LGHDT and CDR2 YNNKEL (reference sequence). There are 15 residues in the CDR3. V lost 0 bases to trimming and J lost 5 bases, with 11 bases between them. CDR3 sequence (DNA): TGTGCCAGCAGCCAAGATTATGACAGCCACAATGAGCAGTTCTTC. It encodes CASSQDYDSHNEQFF.

This CDR3 reads CASSLFTGTIEAFF. In DNA, the CDR3 is TGTGCCAGCAGCTTATTCACTGGCACGATTGAAGCTTTCTTT. The chain combines TRBV11-2 with TRBJ1-1, with no clear D. V lost 2 bases and J lost 7, with 14 bases in between. The CDR3 is 14 amino acids. Germline V CDR1 and CDR2: SGHAT, FQNNGV.

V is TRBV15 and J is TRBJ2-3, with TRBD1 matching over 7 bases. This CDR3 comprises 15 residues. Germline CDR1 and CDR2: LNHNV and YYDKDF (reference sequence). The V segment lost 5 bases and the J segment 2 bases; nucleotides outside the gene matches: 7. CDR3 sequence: CATSSRQGYTDTQYF. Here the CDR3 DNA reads TGTGCCACCAGCTCTCGACAGGGTTACACAGATACGCAGTATTTT.

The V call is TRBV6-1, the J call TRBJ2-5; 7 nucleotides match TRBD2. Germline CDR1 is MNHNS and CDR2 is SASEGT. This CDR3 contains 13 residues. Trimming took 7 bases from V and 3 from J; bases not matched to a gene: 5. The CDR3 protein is CASTVAGEETQYF. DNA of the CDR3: TGTGCCAGCACGGTGGCGGGGGAAGAGACCCAGTACTTC.

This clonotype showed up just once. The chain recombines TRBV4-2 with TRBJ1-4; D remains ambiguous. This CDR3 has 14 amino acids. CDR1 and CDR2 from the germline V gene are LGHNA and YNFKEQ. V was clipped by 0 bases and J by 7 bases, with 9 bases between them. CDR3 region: CASSQERTSEKLFF. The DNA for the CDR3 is TGTGCCAGCAGCCAAGAGAGAACTTCTGAAAAACTGTTTTTT.

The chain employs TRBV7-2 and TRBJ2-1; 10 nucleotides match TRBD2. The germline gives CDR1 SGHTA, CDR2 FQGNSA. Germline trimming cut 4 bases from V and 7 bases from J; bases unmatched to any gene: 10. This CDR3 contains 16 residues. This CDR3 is CASSSLGAGGKNEQFF. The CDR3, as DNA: TGTGCCAGCAGCTCCCTAGGAGCGGGGGGGAAGAATGAGCAGTTCTTC.

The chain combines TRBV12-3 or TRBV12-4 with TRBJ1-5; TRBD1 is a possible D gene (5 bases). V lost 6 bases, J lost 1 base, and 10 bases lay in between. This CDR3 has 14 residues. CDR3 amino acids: CASRSGWSNQPQHF. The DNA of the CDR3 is TGTGCCAGCAGATCAGGGTGGAGCAATCAGCCCCAGCATTTT.

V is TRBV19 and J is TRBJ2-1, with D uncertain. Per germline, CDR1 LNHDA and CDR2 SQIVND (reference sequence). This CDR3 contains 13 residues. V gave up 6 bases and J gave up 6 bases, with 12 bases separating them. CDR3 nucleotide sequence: TGTGCCAGTAGCGCAAAAGTCCCCAATGAGCAGTTCTTC. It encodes CASSAKVPNEQFF.

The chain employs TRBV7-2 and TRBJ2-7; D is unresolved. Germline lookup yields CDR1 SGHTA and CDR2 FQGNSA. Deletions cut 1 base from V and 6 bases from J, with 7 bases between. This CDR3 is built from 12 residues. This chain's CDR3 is CASSLGEAEQYF. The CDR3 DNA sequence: TGTGCCAGCAGCTTAGGAGAGGCCGAGCAGTACTTC.

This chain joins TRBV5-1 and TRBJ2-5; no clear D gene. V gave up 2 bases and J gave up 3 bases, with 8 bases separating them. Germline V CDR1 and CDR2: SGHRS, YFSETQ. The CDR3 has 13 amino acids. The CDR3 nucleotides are TGCGCCAGCAGCTTAATAACGGAAGAGACCCAGTACTTC. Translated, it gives CASSLITEETQYF.

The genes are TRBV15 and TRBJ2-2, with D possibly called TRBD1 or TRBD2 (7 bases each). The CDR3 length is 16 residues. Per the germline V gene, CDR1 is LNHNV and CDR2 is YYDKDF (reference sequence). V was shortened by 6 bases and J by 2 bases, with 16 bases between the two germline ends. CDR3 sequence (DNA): TGTGCCACCAGAGGGGGAGGGGGCCTCAACACCGGGGAGCTGTTTTTT. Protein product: CATRGGGGLNTGELFF.

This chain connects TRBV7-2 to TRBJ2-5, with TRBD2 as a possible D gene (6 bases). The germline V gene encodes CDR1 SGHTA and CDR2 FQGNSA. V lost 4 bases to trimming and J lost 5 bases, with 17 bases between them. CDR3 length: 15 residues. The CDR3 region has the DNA TGTGCCAGCAGCTCTAGCGCTAGCTTTTTGGAGACCCAGTACTTC. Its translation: CASSSSASFLETQYF.

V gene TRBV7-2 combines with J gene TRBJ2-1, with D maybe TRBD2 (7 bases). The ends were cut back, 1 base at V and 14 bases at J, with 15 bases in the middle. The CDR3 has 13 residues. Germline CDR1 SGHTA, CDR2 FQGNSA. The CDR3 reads CASSLEVGGPKFF. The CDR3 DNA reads TGTGCCAGCAGCTTAGAGGTCGGGGGGCCGAAGTTCTTC.

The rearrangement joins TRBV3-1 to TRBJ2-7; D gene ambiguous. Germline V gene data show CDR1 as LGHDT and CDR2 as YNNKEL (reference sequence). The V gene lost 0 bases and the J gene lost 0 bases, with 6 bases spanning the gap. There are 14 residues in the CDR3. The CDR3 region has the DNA TGTGCCAGCAGCCAAGAGCCAGTCTCCTACGAGCAGTACTTC. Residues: CASSQEPVSYEQYF.

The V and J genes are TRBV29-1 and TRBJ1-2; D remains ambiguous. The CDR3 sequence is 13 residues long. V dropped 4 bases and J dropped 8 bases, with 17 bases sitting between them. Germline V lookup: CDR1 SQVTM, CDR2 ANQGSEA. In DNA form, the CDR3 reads TGCAGCGTTGGCGGTACCCGTAGTCAAGGCTACACCTTC. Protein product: CSVGGTRSQGYTF.

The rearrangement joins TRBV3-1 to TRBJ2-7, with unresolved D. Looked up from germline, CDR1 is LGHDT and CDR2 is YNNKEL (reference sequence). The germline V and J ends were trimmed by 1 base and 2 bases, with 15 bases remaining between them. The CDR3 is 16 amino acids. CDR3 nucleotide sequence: TGTGCCAGCAGCCAAGGCTCTCAGACCTGGACCTACGAGCAGTACTTC. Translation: CASSQGSQTWTYEQYF.

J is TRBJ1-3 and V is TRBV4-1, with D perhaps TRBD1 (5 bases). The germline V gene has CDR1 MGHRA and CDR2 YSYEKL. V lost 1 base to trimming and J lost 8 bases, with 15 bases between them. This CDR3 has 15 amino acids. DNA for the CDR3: TGCGCCAGCAGCCAAGGGTTGACAGTCACGGACACCATATATTTT. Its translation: CASSQGLTVTDTIYF.

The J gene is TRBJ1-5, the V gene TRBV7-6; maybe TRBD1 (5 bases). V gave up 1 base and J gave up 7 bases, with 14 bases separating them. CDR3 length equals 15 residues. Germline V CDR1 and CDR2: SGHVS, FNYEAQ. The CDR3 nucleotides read TGTGCCAGCAGCTTAGACGGGCAGGGAGGGCAGCCCCAGCATTTT. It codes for CASSLDGQGGQPQHF.

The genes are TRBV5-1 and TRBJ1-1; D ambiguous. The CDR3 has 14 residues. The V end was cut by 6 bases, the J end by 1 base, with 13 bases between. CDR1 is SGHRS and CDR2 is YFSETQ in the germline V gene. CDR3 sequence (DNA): TGCGCCAGCACCCATGGGAGACAGAACACTGAAGCTTTCTTT. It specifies CASTHGRQNTEAFF.

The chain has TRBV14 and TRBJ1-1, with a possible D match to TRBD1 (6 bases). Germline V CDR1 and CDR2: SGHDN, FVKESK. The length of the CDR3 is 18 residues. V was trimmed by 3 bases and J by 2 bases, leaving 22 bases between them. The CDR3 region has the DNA TGTGCCAGCAGCCACCCCACCAGGGGAGGGAGGCTAAACACTGAAGCTTTCTTT. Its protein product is CASSHPTRGGRLNTEAFF.

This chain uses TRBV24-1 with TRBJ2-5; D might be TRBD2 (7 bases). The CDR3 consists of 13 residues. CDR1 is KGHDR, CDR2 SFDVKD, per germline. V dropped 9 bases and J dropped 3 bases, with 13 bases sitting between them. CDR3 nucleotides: TGTGCCACCCGCGGGGGCGGGGAAGAGACCCAGTACTTC. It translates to CATRGGGEETQYF.

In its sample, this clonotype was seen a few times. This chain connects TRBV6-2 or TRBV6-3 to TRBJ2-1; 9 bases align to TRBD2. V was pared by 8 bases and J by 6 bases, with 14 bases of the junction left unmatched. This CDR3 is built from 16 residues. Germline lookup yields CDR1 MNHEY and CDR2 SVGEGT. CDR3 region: CASARTSVLRTNEQFF. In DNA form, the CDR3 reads TGTGCCAGCGCGAGGACTAGCGTATTGCGGACCAATGAGCAGTTCTTC.

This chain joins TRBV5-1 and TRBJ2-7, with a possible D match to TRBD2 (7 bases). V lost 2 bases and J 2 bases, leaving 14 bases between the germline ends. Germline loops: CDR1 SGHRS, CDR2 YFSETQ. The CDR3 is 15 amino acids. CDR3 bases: TGCGCCAGCAGCTTCTCGGGGGGCTCGACCTACGAGCAGTACTTC. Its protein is CASSFSGGSTYEQYF.

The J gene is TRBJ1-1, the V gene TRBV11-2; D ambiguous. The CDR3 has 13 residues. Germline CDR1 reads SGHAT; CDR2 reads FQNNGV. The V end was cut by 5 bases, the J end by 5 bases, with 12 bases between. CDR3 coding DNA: TGTGCCAGCAGCCCAGAGAGAGGGACTGAAGCTTTCTTT. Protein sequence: CASSPERGTEAFF.

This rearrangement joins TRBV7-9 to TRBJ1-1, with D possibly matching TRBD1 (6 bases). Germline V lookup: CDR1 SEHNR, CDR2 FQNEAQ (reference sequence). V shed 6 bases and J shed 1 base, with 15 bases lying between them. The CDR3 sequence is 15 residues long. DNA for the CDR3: TGTGCCAGCAGGGGTCGAGGGGGTAGGAACACTGAAGCTTTCTTT. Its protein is CASRGRGGRNTEAFF.

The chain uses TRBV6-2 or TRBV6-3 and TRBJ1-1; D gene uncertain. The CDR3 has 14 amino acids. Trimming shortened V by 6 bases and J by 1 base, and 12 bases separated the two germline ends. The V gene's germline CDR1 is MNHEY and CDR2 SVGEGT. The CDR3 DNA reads TGTGCCAGCAGCCTCCGGGGAACGAACACTGAAGCTTTCTTT. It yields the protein CASSLRGTNTEAFF.

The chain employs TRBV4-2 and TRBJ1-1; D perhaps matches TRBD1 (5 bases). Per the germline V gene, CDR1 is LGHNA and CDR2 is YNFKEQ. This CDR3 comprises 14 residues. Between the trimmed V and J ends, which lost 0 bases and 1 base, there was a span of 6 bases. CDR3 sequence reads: CASSQEGGNTEAFF. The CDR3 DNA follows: TGTGCCAGCAGCCAAGAGGGGGGGAACACTGAAGCTTTCTTT.